The clone carrying this T cell receptor (beta chain) was detected only a few times. The antigen is unknown. This CDR3 is 13 amino acids long. CDR1 and CDR2 (germline): SQVTM, ANQGSEA. Trimming cost V 5 bases and J 4 bases, with 12 bases left between them. TCRdb used MiXCR to reprocess the RACE reads, holding one entry per CDR3 protein. The table records 180,000 or so distinct CDR3 sequences, roughly 15% of them present only once. These data belong to a study of human T cells and chemical hapten exposure. General study findings and limits: Expanded TCR counts at PT1 were positively correlated with the patch test score.

Regarding time point: patch test 1, 2 weeks after DPC sensitization. As to treatment: therapeutic diphenylcyclopropenone sensitization with weekly scalp DPC. Total RNA came from unfractionated whole blood. The V and J genes are TRBV29-1 and TRBJ1-5; weak D call: TRBD1 (6 bases). The receptor comes from a woman in her 30s with alopecia areata. Some clones in this sample may be carry-over from other donors' samples. The specimen was whole blood, collected in connection with sensitization to the hapten diphenylcyclopropenone (DPC). The CDR3 spells CSVLQGINQPQHF. CDR3 DNA: TGCAGCGTTCTTCAGGGGATAAATCAGCCCCAGCATTTT.